This passage covers 14 T cell receptor beta chains from one sample sequenced in a study of shared clonotypes between healthy human individuals. Some clones are missing from TCRdb's copy, which holds only in-frame ones; the method was immunoSEQ multiplex PCR. The table shows some 92,000 clones, with roughly 50% occurring only once. The specimen was PBMCs. The receptors come from a woman aged 40 to 49 in good health. Some clones in this sample may be carry-over from other donors' samples.

This clone has a count of ten or more. Other DNA sequences in this sample translate to the same CDR3. V gene TRBV15 combines with J gene TRBJ2-3; no clear D gene. The germline V gene encodes CDR1 LNHNV and CDR2 YYDKDF (reference sequence). Trimming stripped 5 bases from V and 2 bases from J, with 14 bases between. The CDR3 spans 15 residues. The DNA for the CDR3 is TGTGCCACCAGCCCTTTTGGCGGAGCCACAGATACGCAGTATTTT. Translation gives CATSPFGGATDTQYF.

A single count supports this clone. The CDR3 is CAWRDRNNQPQHF. CDR3 in DNA: TGTGCCTGGAGGGACAGAAACAATCAGCCCCAGCATTTT. The V and J genes are TRBV30 and TRBJ1-5; possible D gene TRBD1, 6 bases. V lost 3 bases and J lost 3, with 9 bases in between. CDR3 size: 13 residues. Germline V lookup: CDR1 GTSNPN, CDR2 SVGIG (reference sequence). The full variable domain, rest sourced from reference TRBV30 and TRBJ1-5, is SQTIHQWPATLVQPVGSPLSLECTVEGTSNPNLYWYRQAAGRGLQLLFYSVGIGQISSEVPQNLSASRPQDRQFILSSKKLLLSDSGFYLCAWRDRNNQPQHFGDGTRLSIL.

This clone has only a few counts. Different DNA sequences within this sample yield the same CDR3. V gene TRBV27 combines with J gene TRBJ2-1; TRBD2 matches 7 bases. The CDR3 extends over 13 amino acids. Germline CDR1 and CDR2: MNHEY and SMNVEV (reference sequence). The ends lost 3 bases at V and 4 bases at J; junction bases unmatched: 0. CDR3 amino acids: CASSFGGYNEQFF. The CDR3 DNA is TGTGCCAGCAGTTTCGGGGGGTACAATGAGCAGTTCTTC.

This clone has just one count. V and J are TRBV18 and TRBJ2-7; D is undetermined. Germline V lookup: CDR1 KGHSH, CDR2 LQKENI. The CDR3 is 13 amino acids. The V and J ends lost 4 bases and 7 bases respectively, with 14 bases between them. Here the CDR3 DNA reads TGTGCCAGCTCACTGACAAGGGTGAGGGAGCAGTACTTC. Protein: CASSLTRVREQYF. Drawing the rest from reference TRBV18 and TRBJ2-7, the complete variable domain is NAGVMQNPRHLVRRRGQEARLRCSPMKGHSHVYWYRQLPEEGLKFMVYLQKENIIDESGMPKERFSAEFPKEGPSILRIQQVVRGDSAAYFCASSLTRVREQYFGPGTRLTVT.

This chain connects TRBV7-3 to TRBJ2-3; D is uncertain. Germline V gene data show CDR1 as SGHTA and CDR2 as FQGTGA. Between the trimmed V and J ends, which lost 1 base and 4 bases, there was a span of 6 bases. This CDR3 is built from 13 residues. This CDR3 reads CASSLIGADTQYF. CDR3 nucleotide sequence: TGTGCCAGCAGCTTAATAGGAGCAGATACGCAGTATTTT.

The chain joins TRBV9 to TRBJ2-1; 12 bases are a match to TRBD2. J was trimmed by 9 bases and V by 3 bases; bases with no gene match: 7. The CDR3 consists of 15 residues. Germline loops: CDR1 SGDLS, CDR2 YYNGEE. In DNA form, the CDR3 reads TGTGCCAGCAGCGAGACTAGCGGGAGCCCGGCTGAGCAGTTCTTC. Encoded protein: CASSETSGSPAEQFF.

This clone was detected only a few times. V gene TRBV30 combines with J gene TRBJ2-5; D possibly matches TRBD1 or TRBD2 (5 bases each). This CDR3 has 20 amino acids. Germline lookup yields CDR1 GTSNPN and CDR2 SVGIG (reference sequence). V gave up 3 bases and J gave up 0 bases, with 29 bases separating them. The CDR3 DNA is TGTGCCTGGAGCAGACCTGGGACGTCTTATCGTACCCGGTACCAAGAGACCCAGTACTTC. This encodes CAWSRPGTSYRTRYQETQYF.

This chain joins TRBV30 and TRBJ2-2; weak D call: TRBD2 (6 bases). The V end was cut by 8 bases, the J end by 9 bases, with 22 bases between. Germline assignment: CDR1 GTSNPN and CDR2 SVGIG (reference sequence). The CDR3 covers 14 residues. The CDR3 DNA sequence: TGTGCCAGCAGCCCCCCCGGGAGAGTGCGGGAGCTGTTTTTT. It translates to CASSPPGRVRELFF.

This chain links TRBV6-6 with TRBJ1-5, with 8 bases matching TRBD1. CDR3 length: 13 amino acids. Germline-derived CDR1 and CDR2 are MNHNY and SVGAGI (reference sequence). Trimming took 5 bases from V and 7 from J; bases not matched to a gene: 4. The DNA for the CDR3 is TGTGCCAGCAGTGGACAGGGAGGGCAGCCCCAGCATTTT. This gives the protein CASSGQGGQPQHF.

The sample holds a few counts of this clone. J is TRBJ2-1 and V is TRBV28; no firm D call. V dropped 2 bases and J dropped 8 bases, with 1 base sitting between them. Germline V gene data show CDR1 as MDHEN and CDR2 as SYDVKM. This CDR3 has 10 amino acids. CDR3 amino acids: CASSLHEQFF. DNA of the CDR3: TGTGCCAGCAGTTTACATGAGCAGTTCTTC.

The rearrangement links TRBV9 to TRBJ2-7; 8 bases map to TRBD2. The CDR3 contains 14 residues. Germline trimming cut 4 bases from V and 7 bases from J; bases unmatched to any gene: 10. CDR1 and CDR2 from the germline V gene are SGDLS and YYNGEE. CDR3 in DNA: TGTGCCAGCAGCTCCCAAGCGGGAGCGGAGGAGCAGTACTTC. Its translation: CASSSQAGAEEQYF.

The V call is TRBV21-1, the J call TRBJ1-5; TRBD1 was called by the table and not checked on the DNA. TRBV21-1 is flagged as a pseudogene. The CDR3 runs to 17 residues. The CDR3 is CASSPAMGQDSNQPQHF. Here the CDR3 DNA reads TGTGCCAGCAGCCCCGCTATGGGACAGGATAGCAATCAGCCCCAGCATTTT.

Notes on this clone: Possible read error: a much larger clone is one base away. The chain recombines TRBV11-2 with TRBJ2-6; possibly TRBD1 for D (5 bases). This CDR3 comprises 15 residues. Germline values: CDR1 SGHAT, CDR2 FQNNGV. The CDR3 is CASSLAYSGANVLAF. CDR3 coding DNA: TGTGCCAGCAGCTTAGCTTACTCTGGGGCCAACGTCCTGGCTTTC.

This clone was found many times. The chain combines TRBV6-5 with TRBJ1-2; no reliable D call. The germline gives CDR1 MNHEY, CDR2 SVGAGI. V dropped 0 bases and J dropped 4 bases, with 6 bases sitting between them. There are 13 residues in the CDR3. In DNA form, the CDR3 reads TGTGCCAGCAGTTACTCGGTGGGCTATGGCTACACCTTC. This codes for CASSYSVGYGYTF.